There are a few counts of the clone carrying this T cell receptor (beta chain). No antigen is known for it. The sample comes from a study of cytomegalovirus exposure and HLA in healthy donors. Primers included in the PCR were 60 Vbeta and 13 Jbeta primers. The method was immunoSEQ multiplex PCR; TCRdb's version includes in-frame clones alone and lacks a portion of them. The sample comprises tens of thousands of clones, 55% to 70% of which are singletons, and roughly 21% rests with the top ten. Looked up from germline, CDR1 is MNHNS and CDR2 is SASEGT. The CDR3 contains 14 residues. V lost 6 bases to trimming and J lost 6 bases; unmatched junction nucleotides: 10. Study-wide results and caveats: Later analysis identified a missense DCLRE1C variant that was linked to TCR beta V- and J-gene trimming. TCR beta chains numbering roughly 150 were designated cytomegalovirus-associated.

Material: PBMCs. The chain recombines TRBV6-1 with TRBJ1-1, with 7 bases aligning to TRBD1. This clonotype was obtained from a woman aged 50 to 65 in good health and CMV-seropositive. The CDR3 sequence: CASSHSGQASEAFF. In DNA, the CDR3 is TGTGCCAGCAGCCACTCCGGACAGGCCTCTGAAGCTTTCTTT.